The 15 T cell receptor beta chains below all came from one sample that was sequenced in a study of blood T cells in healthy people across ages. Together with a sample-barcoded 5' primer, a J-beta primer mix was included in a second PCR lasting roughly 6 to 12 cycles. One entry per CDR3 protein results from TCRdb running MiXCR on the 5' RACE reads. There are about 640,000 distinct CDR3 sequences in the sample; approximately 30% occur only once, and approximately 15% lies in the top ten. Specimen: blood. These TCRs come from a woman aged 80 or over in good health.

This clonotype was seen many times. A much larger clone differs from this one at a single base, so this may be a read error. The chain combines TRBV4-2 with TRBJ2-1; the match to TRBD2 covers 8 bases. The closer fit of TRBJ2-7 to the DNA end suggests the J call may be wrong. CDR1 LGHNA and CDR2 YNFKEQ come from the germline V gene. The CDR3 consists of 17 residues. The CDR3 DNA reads TGTGCCAGCAGCCCTGGGGGCGGGGGGTCCTCCTACAATGAGCAGTACTTC. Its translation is CASSPGGGGSSYNEQYF.

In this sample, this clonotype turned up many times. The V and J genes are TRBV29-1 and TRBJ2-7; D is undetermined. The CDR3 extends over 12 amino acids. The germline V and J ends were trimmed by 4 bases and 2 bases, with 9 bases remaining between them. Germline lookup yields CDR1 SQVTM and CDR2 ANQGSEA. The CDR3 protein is CSVVGSTYEQYF. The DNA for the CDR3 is TGCAGCGTTGTAGGGTCTACCTACGAGCAGTACTTC.

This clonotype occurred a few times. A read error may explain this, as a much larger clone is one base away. The CDR3 is CASGSHGLAGTDTQYF. The CDR3, as DNA: TGTGCCAGCGGCTCCCATGGACTAGCGGGGACAGATACGCAGTATTTT. The V and J genes are TRBV7-2 and TRBJ2-3; 12 bases are shared with TRBD2. The CDR3 extends over 16 amino acids. Germline V lookup: CDR1 SGHTA, CDR2 FQGNSA. V was clipped by 8 bases and J by 3 bases; unmatched bases: 9. Complete variable domain (other parts from reference TRBV7-2 and TRBJ2-3): GAGVSQSPSNKVTEKGKDVELRCDPISGHTALYWYRQSLGQGLEFLIYFQGNSAPDKSGLPSDRFSAERTGGSVSTLTIQRTQQEDSAVYLCASGSHGLAGTDTQYFGPGTRLTVL.

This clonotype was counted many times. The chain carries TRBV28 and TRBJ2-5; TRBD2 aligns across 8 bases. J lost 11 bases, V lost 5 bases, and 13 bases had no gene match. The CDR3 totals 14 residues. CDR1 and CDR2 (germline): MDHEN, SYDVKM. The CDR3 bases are TGTGCCAGCAGTGGACGGGGGGGGGCCAGAGAGCAGTACTTC. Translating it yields CASSGRGGAREQYF. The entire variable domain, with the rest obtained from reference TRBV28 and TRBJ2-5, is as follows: DVKVTQSSRYLVKRTGEKVFLECVQDMDHENMFWYRQDPGLGLRLIYFSYDVKMKEKGDIPEGYSVSREKKERFSLILESASTNQTSMYLCASSGRGGAREQYFGPGTRLLVL.

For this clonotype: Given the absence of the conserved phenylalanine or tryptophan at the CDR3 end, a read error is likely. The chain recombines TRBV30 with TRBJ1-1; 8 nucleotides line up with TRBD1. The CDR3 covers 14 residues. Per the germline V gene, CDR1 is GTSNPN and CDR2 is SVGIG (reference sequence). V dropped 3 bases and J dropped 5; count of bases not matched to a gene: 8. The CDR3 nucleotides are TGTGCCTGGAGAGCCTCGGACAGGGAGACTGAAGCTTTCGTT. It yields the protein CAWRASDRETEAFV.

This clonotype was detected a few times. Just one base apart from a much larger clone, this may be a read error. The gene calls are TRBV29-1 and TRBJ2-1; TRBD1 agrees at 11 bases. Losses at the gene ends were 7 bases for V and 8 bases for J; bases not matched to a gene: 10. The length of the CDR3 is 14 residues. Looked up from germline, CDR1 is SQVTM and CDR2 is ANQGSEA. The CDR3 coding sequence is TGCAGCGCCCGCTCCGGGACAGGGGGGGATGAGCAGTTCTTC. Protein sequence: CSARSGTGGDEQFF.

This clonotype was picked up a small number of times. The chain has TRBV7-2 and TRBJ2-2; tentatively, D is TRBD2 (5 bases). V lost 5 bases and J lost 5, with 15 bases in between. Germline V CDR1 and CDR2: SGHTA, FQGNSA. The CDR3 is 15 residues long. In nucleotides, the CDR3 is TGTGCCAGCAGCCCTAGCACGTGGGGAACCGGGGAGCTGTTTTTT. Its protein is CASSPSTWGTGELFF.

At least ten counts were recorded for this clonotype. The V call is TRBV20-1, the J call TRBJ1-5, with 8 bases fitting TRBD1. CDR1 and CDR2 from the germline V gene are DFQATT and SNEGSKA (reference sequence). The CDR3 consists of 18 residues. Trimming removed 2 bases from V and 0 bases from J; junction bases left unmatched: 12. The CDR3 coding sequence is TGCAGTGCTAGACTCTTAGGACAGGGATTGAATAGCAATCAGCCCCAGCATTTT. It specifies CSARLLGQGLNSNQPQHF.

The CDR3: CASLGLAGGGNIQYF. CDR3 nucleotides: TGTGCCAGCTTAGGGTTAGCGGGAGGTGGCAACATTCAGTACTTC. The chain has TRBV7-2 and TRBJ2-7, with 10 bases identical to TRBD2. The end of the DNA is better explained by TRBJ2-4, so the J call may be wrong. The germline CDR1 and CDR2 sequences are SGHTA and FQGNSA. This CDR3 region has 15 residues.

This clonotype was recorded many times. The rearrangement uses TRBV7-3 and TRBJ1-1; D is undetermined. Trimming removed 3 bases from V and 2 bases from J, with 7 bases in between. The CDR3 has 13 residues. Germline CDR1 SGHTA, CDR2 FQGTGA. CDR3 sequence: CASSFNANTEAFF. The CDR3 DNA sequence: TGTGCCAGCAGCTTTAATGCCAACACTGAAGCTTTCTTT.

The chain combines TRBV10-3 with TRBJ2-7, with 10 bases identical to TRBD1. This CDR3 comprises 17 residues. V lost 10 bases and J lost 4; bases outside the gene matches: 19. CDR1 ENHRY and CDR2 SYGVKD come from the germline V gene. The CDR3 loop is CASTPGQGILLTYEQYF. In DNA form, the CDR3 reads TGTGCCAGCACCCCGGGACAGGGGATTCTCTTGACGTACGAGCAGTACTTC.

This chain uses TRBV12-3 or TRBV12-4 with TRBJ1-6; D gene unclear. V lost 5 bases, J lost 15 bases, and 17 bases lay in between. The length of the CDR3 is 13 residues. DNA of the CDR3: TGTGCCAGCAGTCTTGTTACCCCTTTACGCCTCCACTTT. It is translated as CASSLVTPLRLHF.

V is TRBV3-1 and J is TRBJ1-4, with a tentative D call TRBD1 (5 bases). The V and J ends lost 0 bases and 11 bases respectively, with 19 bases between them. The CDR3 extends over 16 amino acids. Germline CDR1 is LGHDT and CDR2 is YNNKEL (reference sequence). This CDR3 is CASSQDPASLGGKLFF. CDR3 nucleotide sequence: TGTGCCAGCAGCCAAGATCCCGCGAGCTTGGGGGGGAAACTGTTTTTT.

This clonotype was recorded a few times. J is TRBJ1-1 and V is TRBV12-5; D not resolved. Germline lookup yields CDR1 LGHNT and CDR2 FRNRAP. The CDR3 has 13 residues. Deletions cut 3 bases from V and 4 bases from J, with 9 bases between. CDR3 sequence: CASGLKESTEAFF. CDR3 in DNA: TGTGCTAGTGGTTTAAAAGAGTCCACTGAAGCTTTCTTT.

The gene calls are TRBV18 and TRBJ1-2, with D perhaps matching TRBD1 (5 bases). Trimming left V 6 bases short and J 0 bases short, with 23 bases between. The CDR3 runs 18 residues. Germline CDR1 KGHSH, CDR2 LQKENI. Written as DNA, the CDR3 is TGTGCCAGCTCCCCTCTCGCCCCCGGCTCAGGGTCTAACTATGGCTACACCTTC. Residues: CASSPLAPGSGSNYGYTF.